This TCR beta chain was recorded in a study of OX40 agonist ivuxolimab in advanced cancers. Overall study findings and caveats: The authors did not determine the antigen specificity of the expanded peripheral T cells.

Generated by immunoSEQ multiplex PCR, the TCRdb table keeps only in-frame clones and is missing some. The repertoire includes some 86,000 clones, approximately 90% of them detected once, and roughly 1.4% sits in the top ten. Baseline was the first blood sampling point, followed by cycle 4 day 1 and cycle 7 day 1. The germline V gene encodes CDR1 SGHTA and CDR2 FQGTGA. V was clipped by 1 base and J by 6 bases, with 11 bases between them. The CDR3 sequence is 14 residues long. About this clone: What it recognizes is unknown.

This chain connects TRBV7-3 to TRBJ2-3; D uncertain. The source was CD4+ or CD8+ T cells sorted from blood, collected in a trial of the OX40 agonist ivuxolimab. This clonotype was sampled from an adult with an advanced solid tumor such as melanoma, head and neck, liver or kidney cancer. The CDR3 loop is CASSLMNLGDTQYF. CDR3 DNA sequence: TGTGCCAGCAGCTTAATGAATTTAGGGGATACGCAGTATTTT.